The text below deals with one TCR beta chain. This sample is drawn from a study of technical replicates of blood from several donors. The CDR3 spans 15 residues. Germline CDR1 is SGHAT and CDR2 is FQNNGV. Losses at the gene ends were 5 bases for V and 2 bases for J; bases not matched to a gene: 6. TCRdb's copy holds only in-frame clones and misses some; the assay was immunoSEQ multiplex PCR. The sample holds 60,000 to 90,000 clones, nearly 97% seen once. Sequencing used T cells isolated from PBMCs. The sequence derives from a human donor in good health. This sequence joins TRBV11-2 and TRBJ2-5, with 9 bases aligning to TRBD1. The CDR3 protein is CASSHHRGRQETQYF. CDR3 in DNA: TGTGCCAGCAGCCACCACAGGGGGCGACAAGAGACCCAGTACTTC. The entire variable domain, with the rest obtained from reference TRBV11-2 and TRBJ2-5, is as follows: EAGVAQSPRYKIIEKRQSVAFWCNPISGHATLYWYQQILGQGPKLLIQFQNNGVVDDSQLPKDRFSAERLKGVDSTLKIQPAKLEDSAVYLCASSHHRGRQETQYFGPGTRLLVL.